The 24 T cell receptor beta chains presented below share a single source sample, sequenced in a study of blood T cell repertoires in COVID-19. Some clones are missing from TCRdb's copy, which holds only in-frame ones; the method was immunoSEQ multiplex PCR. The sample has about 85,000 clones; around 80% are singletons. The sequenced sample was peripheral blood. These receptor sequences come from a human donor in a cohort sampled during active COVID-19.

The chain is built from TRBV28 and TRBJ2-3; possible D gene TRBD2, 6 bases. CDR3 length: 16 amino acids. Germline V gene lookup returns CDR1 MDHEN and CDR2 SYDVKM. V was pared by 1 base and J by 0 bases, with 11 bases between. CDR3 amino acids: CASSLSGAPSTDTQYF. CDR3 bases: TGTGCCAGCAGTTTATCGGGAGCCCCAAGCACAGATACGCAGTATTTT.

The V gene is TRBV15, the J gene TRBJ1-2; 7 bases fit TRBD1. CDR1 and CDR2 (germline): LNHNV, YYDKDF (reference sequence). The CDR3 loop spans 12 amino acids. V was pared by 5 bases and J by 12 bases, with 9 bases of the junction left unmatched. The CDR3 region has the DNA TGTGCCACCAGCGCCAGACAGGGTCAGGACACCTTC. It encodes CATSARQGQDTF.

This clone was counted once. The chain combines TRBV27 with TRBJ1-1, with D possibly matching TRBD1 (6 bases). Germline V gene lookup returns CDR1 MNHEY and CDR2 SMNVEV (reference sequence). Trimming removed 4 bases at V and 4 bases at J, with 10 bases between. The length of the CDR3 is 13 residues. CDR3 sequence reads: CASSSQGLTEAFF. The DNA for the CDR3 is TGTGCCAGCAGTTCCCAGGGGCTCACTGAAGCTTTCTTT.

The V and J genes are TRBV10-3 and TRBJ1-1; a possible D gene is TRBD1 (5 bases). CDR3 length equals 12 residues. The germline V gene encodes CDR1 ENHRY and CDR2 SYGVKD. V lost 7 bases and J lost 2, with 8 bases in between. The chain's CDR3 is CAITDSNTEAFF. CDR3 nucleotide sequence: TGTGCCATCACCGACAGCAACACTGAAGCTTTCTTT.

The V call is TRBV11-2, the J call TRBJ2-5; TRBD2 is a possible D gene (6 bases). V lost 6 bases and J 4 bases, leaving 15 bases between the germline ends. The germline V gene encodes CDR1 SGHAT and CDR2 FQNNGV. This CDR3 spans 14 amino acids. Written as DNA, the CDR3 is TGTGCCAGCAGGGTCCCGGGAGAAGGAGAGACCCAGTACTTC. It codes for CASRVPGEGETQYF.

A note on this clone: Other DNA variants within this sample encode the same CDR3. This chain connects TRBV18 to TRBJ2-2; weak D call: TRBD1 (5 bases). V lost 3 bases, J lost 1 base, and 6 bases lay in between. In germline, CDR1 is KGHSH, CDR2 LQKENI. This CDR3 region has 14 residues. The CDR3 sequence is CASSPTGNTGELFF. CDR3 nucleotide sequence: TGTGCCAGCTCACCTACAGGGAACACCGGGGAGCTGTTTTTT.

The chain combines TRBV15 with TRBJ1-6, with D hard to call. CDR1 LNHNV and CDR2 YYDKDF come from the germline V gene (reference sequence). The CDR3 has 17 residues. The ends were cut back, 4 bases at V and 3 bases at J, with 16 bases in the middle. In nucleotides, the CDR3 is TGTGCCACCAGCATAGAACAGAGCTCCCACTATAATTCACCCCTCCACTTT. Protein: CATSIEQSSHYNSPLHF.

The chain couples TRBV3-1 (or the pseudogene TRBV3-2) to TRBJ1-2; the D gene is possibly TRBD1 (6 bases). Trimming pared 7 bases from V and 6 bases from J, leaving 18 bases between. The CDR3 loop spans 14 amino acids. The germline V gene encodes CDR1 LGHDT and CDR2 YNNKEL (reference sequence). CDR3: CASTTGGTGDGYTF. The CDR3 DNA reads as TGTGCCAGCACCACGGGGGGCACCGGAGATGGCTACACCTTC.

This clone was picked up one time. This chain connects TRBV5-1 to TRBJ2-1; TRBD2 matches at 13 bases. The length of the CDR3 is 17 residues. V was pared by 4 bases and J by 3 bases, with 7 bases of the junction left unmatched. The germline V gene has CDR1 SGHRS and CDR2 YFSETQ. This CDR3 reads CASSPPGLAGVYNEQFF. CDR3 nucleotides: TGCGCCAGCAGCCCTCCCGGACTAGCGGGGGTCTACAATGAGCAGTTCTTC.

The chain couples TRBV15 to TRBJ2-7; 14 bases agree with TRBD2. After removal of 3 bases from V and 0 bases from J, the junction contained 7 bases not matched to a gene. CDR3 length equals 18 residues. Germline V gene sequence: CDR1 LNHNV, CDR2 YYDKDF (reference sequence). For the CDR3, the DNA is TGTGCCACCAGCAGCGGACTAGCGGGGGGTCTCGGCTCCTACGAGCAGTACTTC. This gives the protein CATSSGLAGGLGSYEQYF. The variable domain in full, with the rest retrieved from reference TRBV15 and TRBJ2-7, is DAMVIQNPRYQVTQFGKPVTLSCSQTLNHNVMYWYQQKSSQAPKLLFHYYDKDFNNEADTPDNFQSRRPNTSFCFLDIRSPGLGDTAMYLCATSSGLAGGLGSYEQYFGPGTRLTVT.

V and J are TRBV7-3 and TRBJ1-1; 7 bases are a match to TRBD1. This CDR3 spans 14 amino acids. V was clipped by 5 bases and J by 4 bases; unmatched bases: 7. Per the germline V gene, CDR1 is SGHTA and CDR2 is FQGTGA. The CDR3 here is CASSLDRASTEAFF. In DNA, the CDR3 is TGTGCCAGCAGCCTTGACAGGGCGAGCACTGAAGCTTTCTTT.

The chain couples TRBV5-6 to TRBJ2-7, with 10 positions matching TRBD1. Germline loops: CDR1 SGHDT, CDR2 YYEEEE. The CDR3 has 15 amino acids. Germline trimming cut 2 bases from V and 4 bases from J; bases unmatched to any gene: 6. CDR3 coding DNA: TGTGCCAGCAGCTTTGACGGGACAGGGGTGTACGAGCAGTACTTC. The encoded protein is CASSFDGTGVYEQYF.

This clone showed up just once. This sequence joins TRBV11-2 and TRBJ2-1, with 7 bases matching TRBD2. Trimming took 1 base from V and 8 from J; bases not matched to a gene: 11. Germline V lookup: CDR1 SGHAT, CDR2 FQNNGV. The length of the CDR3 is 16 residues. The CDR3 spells CASSLAGGRVPHEQFF. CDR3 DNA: TGTGCCAGCAGCTTAGCAGGCGGGAGAGTCCCCCATGAGCAGTTCTTC.

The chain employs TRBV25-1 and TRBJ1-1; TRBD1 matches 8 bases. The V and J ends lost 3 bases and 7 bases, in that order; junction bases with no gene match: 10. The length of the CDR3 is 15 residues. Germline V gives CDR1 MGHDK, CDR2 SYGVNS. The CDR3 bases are TGTGCCAGCAGTGATCCCGGGACAGGCCCGATTGAAGCTTTCTTT. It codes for CASSDPGTGPIEAFF.

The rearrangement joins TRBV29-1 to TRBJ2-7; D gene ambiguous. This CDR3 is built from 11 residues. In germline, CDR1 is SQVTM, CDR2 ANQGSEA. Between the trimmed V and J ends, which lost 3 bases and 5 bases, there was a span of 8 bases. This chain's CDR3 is CSVEMRNEQYF. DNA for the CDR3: TGCAGCGTTGAGATGAGAAACGAGCAGTACTTC.

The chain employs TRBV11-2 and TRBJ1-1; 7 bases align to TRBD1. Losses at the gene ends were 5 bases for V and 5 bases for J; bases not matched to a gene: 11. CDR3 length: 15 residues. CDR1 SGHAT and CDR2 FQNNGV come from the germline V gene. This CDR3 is CASSETTGFWTEAFF. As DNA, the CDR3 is TGTGCCAGCAGCGAGACGACAGGGTTCTGGACTGAAGCTTTCTTT.

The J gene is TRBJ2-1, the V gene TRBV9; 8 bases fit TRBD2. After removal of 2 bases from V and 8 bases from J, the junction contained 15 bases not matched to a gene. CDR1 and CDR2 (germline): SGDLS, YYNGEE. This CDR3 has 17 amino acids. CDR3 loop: CASSVFYPGLEHDEQFF. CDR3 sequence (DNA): TGTGCCAGCAGCGTTTTTTACCCGGGACTAGAGCACGATGAGCAGTTCTTC.

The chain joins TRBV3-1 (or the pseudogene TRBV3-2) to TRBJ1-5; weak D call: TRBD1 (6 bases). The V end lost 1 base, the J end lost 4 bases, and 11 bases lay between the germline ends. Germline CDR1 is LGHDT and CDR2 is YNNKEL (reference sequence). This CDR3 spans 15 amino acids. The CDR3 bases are TGTGCCAGCAGCCAAGGGACAGAAGGTAATCAGCCCCAGCATTTT. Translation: CASSQGTEGNQPQHF.

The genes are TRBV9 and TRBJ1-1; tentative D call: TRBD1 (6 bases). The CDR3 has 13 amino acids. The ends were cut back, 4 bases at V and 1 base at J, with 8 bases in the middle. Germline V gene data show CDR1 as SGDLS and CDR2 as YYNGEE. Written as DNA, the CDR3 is TGTGCCAGCAGCTGGGGACAGAACACTGAAGCTTTCTTT. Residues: CASSWGQNTEAFF.

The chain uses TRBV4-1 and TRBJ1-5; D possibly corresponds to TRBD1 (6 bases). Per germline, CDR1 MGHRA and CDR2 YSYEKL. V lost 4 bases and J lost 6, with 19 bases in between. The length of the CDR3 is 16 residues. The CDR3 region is CASSRDPGGAGQPQHF. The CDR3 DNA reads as TGCGCCAGCAGCCGAGACCCGGGGGGCGCAGGTCAGCCCCAGCATTTT.

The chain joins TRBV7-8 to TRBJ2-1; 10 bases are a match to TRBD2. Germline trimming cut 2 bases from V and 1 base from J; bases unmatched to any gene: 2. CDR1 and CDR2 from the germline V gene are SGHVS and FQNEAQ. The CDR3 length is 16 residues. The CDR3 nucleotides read TGTGCCAGCAGCTTAAAGCGGGGGGGATCCTACAATGAGCAGTTCTTC. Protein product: CASSLKRGGSYNEQFF.

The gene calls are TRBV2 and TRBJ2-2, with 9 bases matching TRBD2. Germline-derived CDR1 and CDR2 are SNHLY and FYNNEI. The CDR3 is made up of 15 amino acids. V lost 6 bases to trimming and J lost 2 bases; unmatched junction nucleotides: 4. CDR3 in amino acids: CASSSSGVNTGELFF. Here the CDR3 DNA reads TGTGCCAGCAGCTCTAGCGGGGTTAACACCGGGGAGCTGTTTTTT.

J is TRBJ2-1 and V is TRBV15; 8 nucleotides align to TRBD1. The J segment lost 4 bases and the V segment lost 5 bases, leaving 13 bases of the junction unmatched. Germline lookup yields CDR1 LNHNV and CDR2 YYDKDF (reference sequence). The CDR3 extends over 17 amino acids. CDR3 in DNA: TGTGCCACCAGCCCTCGACGGACAGGGACCCTATACAATGAGCAGTTCTTC. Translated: CATSPRRTGTLYNEQFF.

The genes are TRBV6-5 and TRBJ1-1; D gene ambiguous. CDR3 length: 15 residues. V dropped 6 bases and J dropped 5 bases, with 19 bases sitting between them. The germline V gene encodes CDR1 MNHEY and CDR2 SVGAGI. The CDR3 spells CASRPQLPRGTEAFF. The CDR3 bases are TGTGCCAGCAGACCGCAATTGCCGCGCGGGACTGAAGCTTTCTTT.